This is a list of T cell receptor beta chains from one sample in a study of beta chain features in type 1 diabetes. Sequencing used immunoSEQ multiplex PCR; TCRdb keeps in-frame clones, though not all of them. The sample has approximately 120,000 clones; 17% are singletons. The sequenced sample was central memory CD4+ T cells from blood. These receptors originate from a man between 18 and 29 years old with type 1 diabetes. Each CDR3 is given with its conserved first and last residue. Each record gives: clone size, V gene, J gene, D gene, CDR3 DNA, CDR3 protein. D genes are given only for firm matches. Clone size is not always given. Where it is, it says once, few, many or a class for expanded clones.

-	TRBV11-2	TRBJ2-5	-	TGTGCCAGCAGCTTAGCGAGGGTTGGAGAGACCCAGTACTTC	CASSLARVGETQYF
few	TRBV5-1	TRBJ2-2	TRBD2	TGCGCCAGCAGCTTGGCAGCGGGAGGGATCACCGGGGAGCTGTTTTTT	CASSLAAGGITGELFF
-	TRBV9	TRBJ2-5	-	TGTGCCAGCAGCGTAGGGACCCACCAAGAGACCCAGTACTTC	CASSVGTHQETQYF
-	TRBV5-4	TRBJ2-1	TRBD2	TGTGCCAGCAGCTCGTCCAGCGGGAGGGCCCGGGAGCAGTTCTTC	CASSSSSGRAREQFF
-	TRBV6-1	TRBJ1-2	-	TGTGCCAGCAGTGAAGGGCAGGGGAGCGACTATGGCTACACCTTC	CASSEGQGSDYGYTF
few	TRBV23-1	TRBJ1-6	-	TGCGCCAGCAGTCAATCGGTTAGCCCCCGGGGTTCACCCCTCCACTTT	CASSQSVSPRGSPLHF
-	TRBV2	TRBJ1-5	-	TGTGCCAGCAGGCAAGACAGTCCCAATCAGCCCCAGCATTTT	CASRQDSPNQPQHF
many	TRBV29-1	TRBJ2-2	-	TGCAGCGTTCTCCCTAGCTGGGCCGGGGAGCTGTTTTTT	CSVLPSWAGELFF
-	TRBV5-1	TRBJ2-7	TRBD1	TGCGCCAGCAGCCCTCAGGGGGCACAGGGAGAGCAGTACTTC	CASSPQGAQGEQYF
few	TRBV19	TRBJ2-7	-	TGTGCCAGTAGTATCCGAGCGGACACGACCTACGAGCAGTACTTC	CASSIRADTTYEQYF
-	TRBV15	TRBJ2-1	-	TGTGCCACCAGCAGAGATCCGGCTAGCCTCCAGATTGTCAATGAGCAGTTCTTC	CATSRDPASLQIVNEQFF
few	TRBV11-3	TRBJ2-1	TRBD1	TGTGCCAGCAGCTTTGGACAGGGGCTGGATAGCGATGAGCAGTTCTTC	CASSFGQGLDSDEQFF
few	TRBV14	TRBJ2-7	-	TGTGCCAGCAGCTCTAATACAGGTGGATACGAGCAGTACTTC	CASSSNTGGYEQYF
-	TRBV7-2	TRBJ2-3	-	TGTGCCAGCGTACTTGTATCCACAGATACGCAGTATTTT	CASVLVSTDTQYF
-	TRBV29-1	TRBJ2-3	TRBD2	TGCAGCGTTGATGGGGGGGATAACACAGATACGCAGTATTTT	CSVDGGDNTDTQYF
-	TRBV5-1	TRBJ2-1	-	TGCGCCAGCAGCTTGGATTTTGGGCCACTCCACAATGAGCAGTTCTTC	CASSLDFGPLHNEQFF
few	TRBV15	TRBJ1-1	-	TGTGCCACCAGCAGAGATACGGAACAGCCAGAAGCTTTCTTT	CATSRDTEQPEAFF
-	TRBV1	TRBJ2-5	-	TGCACCAGCAGCTCTGCCGGGACTAGCGGGTTAGTCCAAGAGACCCAGTACTTC	CTSSSAGTSGLVQETQYF
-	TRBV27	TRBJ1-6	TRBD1	TGTGCCAGCAGCCCCCGACAGGGATCGAGACGGTCACCCCTCCACTTT	CASSPRQGSRRSPLHF
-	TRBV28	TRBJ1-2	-	TGTGCCAGCAAGATTTACTATGGCTACACCTTC	CASKIYYGYTF
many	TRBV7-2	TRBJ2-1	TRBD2	TGTGCCAGCAGCTGGGGACTAGCGGGAGATGAGCAGTTCTTC	CASSWGLAGDEQFF
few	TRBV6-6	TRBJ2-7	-	TGTGCCAGCAGTCAGCTAGAGGGCTACGAGCAGTACTTC	CASSQLEGYEQYF
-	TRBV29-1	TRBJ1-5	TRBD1	TGCAGCGTTCTTTTCGGGGGGACAGGGAACCAGCCCCAGCATTTT	CSVLFGGTGNQPQHF
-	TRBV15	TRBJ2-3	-	TGTGCCACCAGCAGAGATATGGCTAGTGCAGATACGCAGTATTTT	CATSRDMASADTQYF
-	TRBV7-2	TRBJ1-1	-	TGTGCCAGCAGCCAAGAGCCGGCAGGGCGCCCAACGCCTTTCTTT	CASSQEPAGRPTPFF
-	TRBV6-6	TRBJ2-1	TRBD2	TGTGCCAGCAGCCTCAATAGCGGGTCCTACAATGAGCAGTTCTTC	CASSLNSGSYNEQFF
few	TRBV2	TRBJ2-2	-	TGTGCCAGCAGTGAAAACCCCCGGCGGACCGGGGAGCTGTTTTTT	CASSENPRRTGELFF
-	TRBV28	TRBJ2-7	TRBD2	TGTGCCAGCAGTCTCACCGGGACTAGCTTCCACGAGCAGTACTTC	CASSLTGTSFHEQYF
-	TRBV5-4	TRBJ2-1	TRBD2	TGTGCCAGCAGGCCGGGACTAGCGGAAGGGAATGAGCAGTTCTTC	CASRPGLAEGNEQFF
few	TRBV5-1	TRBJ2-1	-	TGCGCCAGCAGCTTCTACGAGGGCAATGAGCAGTTCTTC	CASSFYEGNEQFF
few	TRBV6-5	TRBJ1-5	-	TGTGCCAGCAGTCTGGGACGGACGAGCAATCAGCCCCAGCATTTT	CASSLGRTSNQPQHF
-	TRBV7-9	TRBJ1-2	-	TGTGCCAGCAGCTTAAGCCAGAACCTTAACTATGGCTACACCTTC	CASSLSQNLNYGYTF
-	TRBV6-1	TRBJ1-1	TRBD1	TGTGCCAGCAGTCCCAGGACAGGGCTGAACACTGAAGCTTTCTTT	CASSPRTGLNTEAFF
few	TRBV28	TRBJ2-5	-	TGTGCCTCCTCGGGAGAGGGCCAAGAGACCCAGTACTTC	CASSGEGQETQYF
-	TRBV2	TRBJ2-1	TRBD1	TGTGCCAGCAGTTATCAGGGGGCGGAGGAGTTCTTC	CASSYQGAEEFF
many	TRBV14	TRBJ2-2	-	TGTGCCAGCAGGCACTTCCGGGACACCGGTTTTTCCGGGGAGCTGTTTTTT	CASRHFRDTGFSGELFF
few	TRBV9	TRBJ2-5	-	TGTGCCAGCAGCGTAACTGGTAGGGCAGTGGAGACCCAGTACTTC	CASSVTGRAVETQYF
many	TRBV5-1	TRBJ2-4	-	TGCGCCAGCAGCCCTCTCATGTCTCGGGGCAAAAACATTCAGTACTTC	CASSPLMSRGKNIQYF
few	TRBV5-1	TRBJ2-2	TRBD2	TGCGCCAGCAGCGAGCGGGAGGGCCGGGGCACCGGGGAGCTGTTTTTT	CASSEREGRGTGELFF
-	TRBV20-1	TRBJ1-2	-	TGCAGTGTAGATGACTATGGCTACACCTTC	CSVDDYGYTF
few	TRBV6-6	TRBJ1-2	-	TGTGCCAGCAGTTCCCACGACAAGGGGGGCTACACCTTC	CASSSHDKGGYTF
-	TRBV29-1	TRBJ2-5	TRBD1	TGCAGCGTTGAACGCTGGCAGTCAGGGGGTCAAGAGACCCAGTACTTC	CSVERWQSGGQETQYF
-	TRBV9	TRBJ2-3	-	TGTGCCAGCAGCATGAGAGGGACCTCAGGCACAGATACGCAGTATTTT	CASSMRGTSGTDTQYF
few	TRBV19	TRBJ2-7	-	TGTGCCAGTAGTACCCGCGCAACAGGGACCTACGAGCAGTACTTC	CASSTRATGTYEQYF
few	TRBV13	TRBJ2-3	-	TGTGCCAGCAGCCCGGGGGTATGGGGCACAGATACGCAGTATTTT	CASSPGVWGTDTQYF
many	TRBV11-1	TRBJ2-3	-	TGTGCCAGCAGCTTAGCGGGGGGCACAGATACGCAGTATTTT	CASSLAGGTDTQYF
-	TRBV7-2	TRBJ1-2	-	TGTGCCAGCAGCTTCGACAGCTCCGGCTATGGCTACACCTTC	CASSFDSSGYGYTF
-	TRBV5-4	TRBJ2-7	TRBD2	TGTGCCAGCAGCTTGAGGCCGCGGGGGGGCGACGAGCAGTACTTC	CASSLRPRGGDEQYF
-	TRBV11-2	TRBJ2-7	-	TGTGCCAGCAGCCGCACGGCTGTGGCTAGCTGGGACGAGCAGTACTTC	CASSRTAVASWDEQYF
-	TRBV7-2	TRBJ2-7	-	TGTGCCAGCAGCTTTAATGTCGGAGCCTACGAGCAGTACTTC	CASSFNVGAYEQYF
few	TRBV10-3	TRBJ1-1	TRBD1	TGTGCCATCAGTCCCGGACAGGGGATGGACACTGAAGCTTTCTTT	CAISPGQGMDTEAFF
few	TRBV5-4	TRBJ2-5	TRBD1	TGTGCCAGCAGCTTGCGGGACAGGGAGACCCAGTACTTC	CASSLRDRETQYF
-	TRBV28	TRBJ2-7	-	TGTGTAAGCTCTTCGGCTACCTACGAGCAGTACTTC	CVSSSATYEQYF
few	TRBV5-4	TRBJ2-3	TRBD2	TGTGCCAGCAGCCAAATTCCGGGACTAGCGGGAGGAGATACGCAGTATTTT	CASSQIPGLAGGDTQYF